Listed below are T cell receptor beta chains from one sample, sequenced in a study of blood T cell repertoires in COVID-19. Profiling relied on immunoSEQ multiplex PCR, and the TCRdb table lists in-frame clones only, not all of them. The data show under 250,000 clones, approximately 86% seen once. The sequencing input was peripheral blood. The receptors come from a woman aged 60-70 years who had recovered from COVID-19. Each CDR3 is given with its conserved first and last residue. Fields, in order: J gene, D gene, clone size, V gene, CDR3 protein, CDR3 DNA. A D gene is named only where the DNA matches it firmly. Clone size is not always given. Where it is, it says once, few, many or a class for expanded clones.

TRBJ2-4 | TRBD1 | . | TRBV9 | CASSGTGQGDIQYF | TGTGCCAGCAGCGGGACAGGGCAGGGGGACATTCAGTACTTC
TRBJ2-5 | TRBD1 | . | TRBV19 | CASSMQTGAGETQYF | TGTGCCAGTAGTATGCAGACAGGGGCGGGGGAGACCCAGTACTTC
TRBJ2-1 | TRBD2 | . | TRBV19 | CASSIWSAGENEQFF | TGTGCCAGTAGTATCTGGAGCGCGGGAGAGAATGAGCAGTTCTTC
TRBJ2-1 | TRBD2 | . | TRBV2 | CASRTSGGSYNEQFF | TGTGCCAGTCGGACTAGCGGGGGGTCCTACAATGAGCAGTTCTTC
TRBJ1-2 | . | . | TRBV3-1/TRBV3-2 | CASSGSSLYHFSGYTF | TGTGCCAGCAGTGGTTCAAGCCTCTACCATTTCTCCGGCTACACCTTC
TRBJ2-3 | TRBD2 | . | TRBV19 | CASSTLPGTTSSDTQYF | TGTGCCAGTAGTACCCTTCCCGGGACTACTAGCTCAGATACGCAGTATTTT
TRBJ1-6 | . | . | TRBV28 | CASSFGGNPGSSPLHF | TGTGCCAGCAGTTTTGGGGGGAACCCGGGAAGCTCACCCCTCCACTTT
TRBJ2-5 | . | once | TRBV27 | CASSLTAMGYLLAETQYF | TGTGCCAGCAGCCTAACGGCAATGGGCTACCTCCTAGCTGAGACCCAGTACTTC
TRBJ2-2 | . | . | TRBV4-2 | CASSPEGTSGELFF | TGTGCCAGCAGTCCGGAGGGGACGAGCGGGGAGCTGTTTTTT
TRBJ2-1 | TRBD2 | . | TRBV24-1 | CATSVTSGVPSYNEQFF | TGTGCCACCAGTGTCACTAGCGGGGTTCCCTCCTACAATGAGCAGTTCTTC
TRBJ2-1 | . | . | TRBV29-1 | CSVESSVGEVYNEQFF | TGCAGCGTTGAAAGTTCGGTAGGGGAGGTGTACAATGAGCAGTTCTTC
TRBJ2-3 | . | . | TRBV5-1 | CASSGGPGGDTQYF | TGCGCCAGCAGCGGGGGCCCCGGTGGAGATACGCAGTATTTT
TRBJ2-1 | . | . | TRBV5-1 | CASSLQYNEQFF | TGCGCCAGCAGCTTACAATACAATGAGCAGTTCTTC
TRBJ1-2 | TRBD1 | . | TRBV6-5 | CASSYLETGENYGYTF | TGTGCCAGCAGTTACTTGGAGACAGGGGAGAACTATGGCTACACCTTC
TRBJ1-1 | . | once | TRBV27 | CASSLRGRVVTEAFF | TGTGCCAGCAGTTTAAGGGGGAGGGTGGTCACTGAAGCTTTCTTT
TRBJ2-1 | . | . | TRBV27 | CASHRWGAYNEQFF | TGTGCCAGCCACCGGTGGGGGGCCTACAATGAGCAGTTCTTC
TRBJ2-7 | . | . | TRBV27 | CASSSSQGAGLGQYF | TGTGCCAGCAGTTCGTCACAGGGAGCCGGACTTGGGCAGTACTTC
TRBJ2-1 | TRBD2 | . | TRBV2 | CASIRTSGYNEQFF | TGTGCCAGCATTCGGACTAGCGGGTACAATGAGCAGTTCTTC
TRBJ2-3 | . | . | TRBV3-1/TRBV3-2 | CASSHIPSGSGTDTQYF | TGTGCCAGCAGCCATATTCCCTCAGGGTCGGGCACAGATACGCAGTATTTT
TRBJ1-2 | . | . | TRBV12-5 | CASGLAPQYGYTF | TGTGCTAGTGGTTTGGCCCCCCAGTATGGCTACACCTTC
TRBJ2-3 | . | . | TRBV7-2 | CASSSLVRGNTQYF | TGTGCCAGCAGCTCCCTTGTAAGGGGAAATACGCAGTATTTT
TRBJ2-7 | . | . | TRBV2 | CASRARTTPGGYEQYF | TGTGCCAGCAGGGCGCGGACTACACCCGGAGGCTACGAGCAGTACTTC
TRBJ1-3 | . | . | TRBV6-1 | CASSGWGTGRGNTIYF | TGTGCCAGCAGTGGATGGGGCACAGGGCGCGGGAACACCATATATTTT
TRBJ2-7 | . | once | TRBV20-1 | CSASSSWQYF | TGCAGTGCTAGCAGTTCGTGGCAGTACTTC
TRBJ1-2 | TRBD1 | . | TRBV28 | CASSTRTGGDNYGYTF | TGTGCCAGCAGCACGAGGACAGGGGGCGATAACTATGGCTACACCTTC
TRBJ2-5 | TRBD2 | . | TRBV10-3 | CAIKGGGETQYF | TGTGCCATCAAAGGCGGGGGAGAGACCCAGTACTTC
TRBJ1-2 | . | . | TRBV7-9 | CASSLDLVAYGYTF | TGTGCCAGCAGCTTAGACCTGGTAGCTTATGGCTACACCTTC
TRBJ2-1 | TRBD2 | once | TRBV7-3 | CASSLGAPGLAPYNEQFF | TGTGCCAGCAGCTTAGGCGCTCCGGGACTAGCGCCCTACAATGAGCAGTTCTTC
TRBJ2-3 | TRBD2 | . | TRBV7-2 | CASSGGGGRDTQYF | TGTGCCAGCAGCGGCGGGGGGGGGAGAGATACGCAGTATTTT
TRBJ1-3 | . | . | TRBV5-5 | CASSLDRVPGNTIYF | TGTGCCAGCAGCTTGGACAGGGTCCCTGGAAACACCATATATTTT
TRBJ2-5 | . | . | TRBV28 | CASSFGAETQYF | TGTGCCAGCAGTTTTGGGGCAGAGACCCAGTACTTC
TRBJ2-7 | TRBD1 | . | TRBV29-1 | CRVGGTGGFEQYF | TGCCGCGTGGGGGGGACAGGGGGCTTCGAGCAGTACTTC
TRBJ2-7 | . | . | TRBV6-5 | CASSFGTQDYEQYF | TGTGCCAGCAGTTTCGGGACACAAGACTACGAGCAGTACTTC
TRBJ2-3 | TRBD2 | . | TRBV11-2 | CASSRRLAGHTDTQYF | TGTGCCAGCAGCCGGAGACTAGCGGGTCACACAGATACGCAGTATTTT
TRBJ1-4 | . | . | TRBV7-3 | CASSLGSGAGEKLFF | TGTGCCAGCAGCTTAGGGTCAGGGGCAGGTGAAAAACTGTTTTTT
TRBJ2-1 | TRBD2 | . | TRBV5-1 | CASSPGAGGWFF | TGCGCCAGCAGCCCGGGAGCGGGGGGCTGGTTCTTC
TRBJ2-7 | . | . | TRBV18 | CASSPAGSGGPHEQYF | TGTGCCAGCTCACCGGCTGGGTCGGGGGGCCCCCACGAGCAGTACTTC
TRBJ2-7 | . | . | TRBV6-5 | CASILAPNSYEQYF | TGTGCCAGCATTTTAGCCCCAAACTCCTACGAGCAGTACTTC
TRBJ1-1 | . | . | TRBV6-5 | CASSYPGGNPEAFF | TGTGCCAGCAGTTACCCGGGGGGGAACCCTGAAGCTTTCTTT
TRBJ2-7 | TRBD2 | . | TRBV14 | CASSQGLAVTYEQYF | TGTGCCAGCAGCCAAGGACTAGCGGTGACCTACGAGCAGTACTTC
TRBJ1-2 | TRBD1 | few | TRBV11-2 | CASSFGLRDRGYGYTF | TGTGCCAGCAGCTTTGGGCTCCGGGACAGGGGCTATGGCTACACCTTC
TRBJ2-5 | TRBD1 | few | TRBV24-1 | CATSTGGWETQYF | TGTGCCACCAGTACAGGGGGGTGGGAGACCCAGTACTTC
TRBJ2-1 | . | . | TRBV15 | CATSRDLVPSEQFF | TGTGCCACCAGCAGAGATCTAGTCCCAAGTGAGCAGTTCTTC
TRBJ2-7 | TRBD1 | . | TRBV28 | CAVGTDSYEQYF | TGTGCCGTCGGGACAGACTCCTACGAGCAGTACTTC
TRBJ1-2 | . | . | TRBV29-1 | CSVELSAQPYGYTF | TGCAGCGTTGAACTATCCGCACAGCCCTATGGCTACACCTTC
TRBJ2-5 | TRBD1 | . | TRBV15 | CATSSRGRETQYF | TGTGCCACCAGCAGCAGGGGGCGAGAGACCCAGTACTTC
TRBJ2-1 | . | . | TRBV18 | CASSPPLGGVHEQFF | TGTGCCAGCTCACCTCCCCTCGGCGGGGTTCATGAGCAGTTCTTC
TRBJ1-2 | . | . | TRBV19 | CASSPRTVWLGYTF | TGTGCCAGTAGTCCTAGGACAGTTTGGTTGGGCTACACCTTC
TRBJ1-2 | . | . | TRBV7-2 | CASSLNSNYGYTF | TGTGCCAGCAGCTTGAACAGCAACTATGGCTACACCTTC
TRBJ1-5 | TRBD1 | once | TRBV6-5 | CASHTGGEDQPQHF | TGTGCCAGTCATACAGGGGGCGAGGATCAGCCCCAGCATTTT